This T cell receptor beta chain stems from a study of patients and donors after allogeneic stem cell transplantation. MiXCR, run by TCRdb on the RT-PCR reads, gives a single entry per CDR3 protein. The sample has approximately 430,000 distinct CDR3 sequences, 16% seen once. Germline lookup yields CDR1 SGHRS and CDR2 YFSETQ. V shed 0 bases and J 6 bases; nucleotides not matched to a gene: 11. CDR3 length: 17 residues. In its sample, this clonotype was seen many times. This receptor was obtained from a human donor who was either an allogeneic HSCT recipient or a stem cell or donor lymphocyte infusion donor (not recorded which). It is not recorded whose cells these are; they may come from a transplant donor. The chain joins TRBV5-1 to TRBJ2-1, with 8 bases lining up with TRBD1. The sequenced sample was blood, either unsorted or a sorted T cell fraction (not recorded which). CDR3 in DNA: TGCGCCAGCAGCTTGGAAGTTAGGACAGGGCTTTTCAATGAGCAGTTCTTC. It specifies CASSLEVRTGLFNEQFF. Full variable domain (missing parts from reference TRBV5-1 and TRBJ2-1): KAGVTQTPRYLIKTRGQQVTLSCSPISGHRSVSWYQQTPGQGLQFLFEYFSETQRNKGNFPGRFSGRQFSNSRSEMNVSTLELGDSALYLCASSLEVRTGLFNEQFFGPGTRLTVL.